A selection of T cell receptor beta chains follows, all from one sample in a study of response to subunit inactivated influenza vaccine. Each CDR3 protein gets one entry after TCRdb re-called the RT-PCR reads with MiXCR. Among a few hundred thousand distinct CDR3 sequences listed, about 20% were seen once. The sequenced sample was PBMCs from blood, obtained approximately 20 months after vaccination. All receptors derive from a man aged 45 to 70 who received an inactivated influenza vaccine. The CDR3 runs from the conserved cysteine through the conserved F or W. Fields, in order: V gene, clone size, D gene, J gene, CDR3 length, CDR3 protein, CDR3 DNA. D genes are given only for firm matches. Clone size is given for some rows only: seen once, a few or many times, or a class if the clone is expanded.

V: TRBV5-1
size: .
D: TRBD1
J: TRBJ2-5
length: 14
CDR3: CASSLGTGMETQYF
DNA: TGCGCCAGCAGCTTGGGGACAGGGATGGAGACCCAGTACTTC

V: TRBV6-2/TRBV6-3
size: .
D: .
J: TRBJ1-6
length: 13
CDR3: CASRQGHVSPLHF
DNA: TGTGCCAGCAGGCAGGGTCATGTTTCACCCCTCCACTTT

V: TRBV18
size: many
D: .
J: TRBJ1-3
length: 13
CDR3: CASSQRAEDTIYF
DNA: TGTGCCAGCTCCCAGCGGGCTGAGGACACCATATATTTT

V: TRBV4-2
size: few
D: TRBD2
J: TRBJ2-3
length: 17
CDR3: CASSQDPSGKGTDTQYF
DNA: TGTGCCAGCAGCCAAGATCCCAGCGGGAAGGGCACAGATACGCAGTATTTT

V: TRBV6-5
size: .
D: .
J: TRBJ1-4
length: 14
CDR3: CASSYRGGGEKLFF
DNA: TGTGCCAGCAGTTACCGAGGGGGAGGTGAAAAACTGTTTTTT

V: TRBV18
size: few
D: .
J: TRBJ1-1
length: 17
CDR3: CASSPFNRRGLGFEAFF
DNA: TGTGCCAGCTCACCCTTCAACAGGAGAGGCCTGGGATTTGAAGCTTTCTTT

V: TRBV5-1
size: few
D: TRBD1
J: TRBJ2-1
length: 14
CDR3: CASRSGTVSNEQFF
DNA: TGCGCCAGCAGATCCGGGACAGTTTCAAATGAGCAGTTCTTC

V: TRBV12-3/TRBV12-4
size: many
D: .
J: TRBJ1-5
length: 15
CDR3: CASSPFEGGNQPQHF
DNA: TGTGCCAGCAGCCCATTTGAAGGGGGCAATCAGCCCCAGCATTTT

V: TRBV28
size: many
D: TRBD1
J: TRBJ1-1
length: 13
CDR3: CASSRDSHTEAFF
DNA: TGTGCCAGCAGTAGGGACAGTCACACTGAAGCTTTCTTT

V: TRBV9
size: .
D: .
J: TRBJ1-4
length: 15
CDR3: CASSPLQTTNEKLFF
DNA: TGTGCCAGCAGCCCATTGCAAACAACTAATGAAAAACTGTTTTTT

V: TRBV20-1
size: many
D: .
J: TRBJ2-7
length: 13
CDR3: CSANSGTNYEQYF
DNA: TGCAGTGCCAATTCCGGGACGAATTACGAGCAGTACTTC

V: TRBV20-1
size: .
D: TRBD1
J: TRBJ1-2
length: 12
CDR3: CSAVTGDYGYTF
DNA: TGCAGTGCTGTAACAGGGGACTATGGCTACACCTTC

V: TRBV5-1
size: .
D: .
J: TRBJ1-1
length: 16
CDR3: CASSTGHNLGETEAFF
DNA: TGCGCCAGCAGCACGGGACACAACTTAGGAGAGACTGAAGCTTTCTTT

V: TRBV2
size: .
D: .
J: TRBJ2-7
length: 15
CDR3: CASSPNRDGTYEQYF
DNA: TGTGCCAGCAGTCCAAACCGGGACGGCACCTACGAGCAGTACTTC

V: TRBV5-1
size: .
D: .
J: TRBJ2-3
length: 13
CDR3: CASSRGSTDTQYF
DNA: TGCGCCAGCAGCCGGGGGAGCACAGATACGCAGTATTTT

V: TRBV10-3
size: once
D: .
J: TRBJ2-1
length: 16
CDR3: CAISESDFRAVNEQFF
DNA: TGTGCCATCAGTGAGTCGGACTTCAGGGCGGTCAATGAGCAGTTCTTC

V: TRBV19
size: few
D: TRBD1
J: TRBJ1-5
length: 15
CDR3: CASSTRPGGGQPQHF
DNA: TGTGCCAGTAGTACCAGACCAGGGGGCGGCCAGCCCCAGCATTTT

V: TRBV5-5
size: few
D: .
J: TRBJ1-3
length: 16
CDR3: CASSPRGQGFGNTIYF
DNA: TGTGCCAGCAGCCCCCGTGGGCAGGGATTTGGAAACACCATATATTTT

V: TRBV2
size: .
D: .
J: TRBJ1-5
length: 15
CDR3: CASSERGEYNQPQHF
DNA: TGTGCCAGCAGTGAGCGGGGGGAGTATAATCAGCCCCAGCATTTT

V: TRBV5-1
size: .
D: .
J: TRBJ2-1
length: 14
CDR3: CASSLDPVRDEQFF
DNA: TGCGCCAGCAGCTTGGATCCGGTTCGGGATGAGCAGTTCTTC

V: TRBV7-2
size: few
D: .
J: TRBJ2-5
length: 16
CDR3: CASSLAGLTSQETQYF
DNA: TGTGCCAGCAGCTTAGCAGGGTTGACCAGCCAAGAGACCCAGTACTTC

V: TRBV27
size: .
D: .
J: TRBJ1-1
length: 13
CDR3: CASSLTPVAEAFF
DNA: TGTGCCAGCAGTTTAACCCCGGTCGCAGAAGCTTTCTTT

V: TRBV7-2
size: .
D: .
J: TRBJ1-5
length: 13
CDR3: CASSFSEFLPQHF
DNA: TGTGCCAGCAGCTTCTCCGAATTTTTGCCCCAGCATTTT

V: TRBV28
size: .
D: .
J: TRBJ1-1
length: 13
CDR3: CASMGGFYTEAFF
DNA: TGTGCCAGTATGGGGGGATTTTACACTGAAGCTTTCTTT

V: TRBV10-3
size: once
D: TRBD1
J: TRBJ2-7
length: 13
CDR3: CAITAGGSYEQYF
DNA: TGTGCCATCACTGCAGGGGGTTCCTACGAGCAGTACTTC

V: TRBV7-2
size: few
D: TRBD1
J: TRBJ1-5
length: 15
CDR3: CASSQNRGGSQPQHF
DNA: TGTGCCAGCAGCCAGAACAGGGGAGGAAGTCAGCCCCAGCATTTT

V: TRBV9
size: many
D: TRBD1
J: TRBJ2-1
length: 15
CDR3: CASSVVGTGYNEQFF
DNA: TGTGCCAGCAGCGTAGTAGGGACAGGATACAATGAGCAGTTCTTC

V: TRBV7-8
size: many
D: .
J: TRBJ1-5
length: 13
CDR3: CASSLRLRPPQHF
DNA: TGTGCCAGCAGCTTACGCCTCAGGCCGCCCCAGCATTTT

V: TRBV10-3
size: many
D: .
J: TRBJ1-5
length: 14
CDR3: CAISESGGNQPQHF
DNA: TGTGCCATCAGTGAAAGTGGGGGGAATCAGCCCCAGCATTTT

V: TRBV15
size: .
D: .
J: TRBJ1-3
length: 15
CDR3: CATSTSLFSGNTIYF
DNA: TGTGCCACCAGCACCAGCCTTTTCTCTGGAAACACCATATATTTT

V: TRBV29-1
size: many
D: .
J: TRBJ1-1
length: 12
CDR3: CSVETLNTEAFF
DNA: TGCAGCGTTGAAACGTTGAACACTGAAGCTTTCTTT

V: TRBV5-4
size: .
D: .
J: TRBJ2-7
length: 14
CDR3: CASSLPGSRYEQYF
DNA: TGTGCCAGCAGCTTGCCCGGGTCCAGATACGAGCAGTACTTC

V: TRBV6-6
size: .
D: .
J: TRBJ2-1
length: 10
CDR3: CASSYSGRIF
DNA: TGTGCCAGCAGTTACTCGGGTAGGATCTTC

V: TRBV6-5
size: .
D: .
J: TRBJ1-1
length: 15
CDR3: CASSYYGRISAEAFF
DNA: TGTGCCAGCAGTTACTATGGTCGGATCTCGGCTGAAGCTTTCTTT

V: TRBV29-1
size: many
D: .
J: TRBJ1-5
length: 12
CDR3: CSVLDINQPQHF
DNA: TGCAGCGTTCTGGACATAAATCAGCCCCAGCATTTT

V: TRBV2
size: .
D: .
J: TRBJ1-5
length: 14
CDR3: CASREQVPNQPQHF
DNA: TGTGCCAGCAGAGAACAGGTGCCTAATCAGCCCCAGCATTTT

V: TRBV10-3
size: many
D: TRBD1
J: TRBJ2-7
length: 18
CDR3: CAISGGTGGQRTPREQYF
DNA: TGTGCCATCAGTGGAGGGACAGGGGGTCAACGGACCCCACGCGAGCAGTACTTC

V: TRBV5-1
size: .
D: .
J: TRBJ1-2
length: 13
CDR3: CASHNGNKGGYTF
DNA: TGCGCCAGCCACAACGGGAATAAAGGCGGCTACACCTTC

V: TRBV10-3
size: .
D: TRBD2
J: TRBJ2-5
length: 14
CDR3: CAISSLGGQETQYF
DNA: TGTGCCATCAGTTCCCTGGGAGGGCAAGAGACCCAGTACTTC

V: TRBV20-1
size: few
D: TRBD2
J: TRBJ2-7
length: 14
CDR3: CSASLGEGYYEQYF
DNA: TGCAGTGCTTCCTTGGGGGAGGGTTACTACGAGCAGTACTTC

V: TRBV12-5
size: .
D: .
J: TRBJ2-1
length: 16
CDR3: CASGLGGTQINNEQFF
DNA: TGTGCTAGTGGTTTGGGGGGCACCCAGATTAACAATGAGCAGTTCTTC

V: TRBV7-9
size: .
D: .
J: TRBJ2-5
length: 16
CDR3: CASSLVTAGSAETQYF
DNA: TGTGCCAGCAGCTTAGTGACGGCAGGGTCAGCGGAGACCCAGTACTTC

V: TRBV14
size: .
D: .
J: TRBJ2-7
length: 14
CDR3: CASSPPGRSYEQYF
DNA: TGTGCCAGCAGCCCACCTGGACGGAGCTACGAGCAGTACTTC

V: TRBV6-6
size: few
D: .
J: TRBJ2-5
length: 11
CDR3: CASSYGQTQYF
DNA: TGTGCCAGCAGTTATGGTCAGACCCAGTACTTC

V: TRBV24-1
size: .
D: .
J: TRBJ1-1
length: 13
CDR3: CATSDFSGSQAFF
DNA: TGTGCCACCAGTGATTTCTCTGGCAGCCAGGCTTTCTTT

V: TRBV27
size: many
D: .
J: TRBJ2-1
length: 14
CDR3: CASRPGTAYNEQFF
DNA: TGTGCCAGCAGACCCGGAACAGCTTACAATGAGCAGTTCTTC

V: TRBV25-1
size: .
D: .
J: TRBJ2-5
length: 18
CDR3: CASSDPYRPGRNQETQYF
DNA: TGTGCCAGCAGCGATCCCTACCGGCCCGGGCGAAACCAAGAGACCCAGTACTTC

V: TRBV27
size: once
D: .
J: TRBJ2-3
length: 17
CDR3: CASSLGRTSAPTDTQYF
DNA: TGTGCCAGCAGTTTAGGGAGGACGTCTGCCCCCACAGATACGCAGTATTTT

V: TRBV7-9
size: .
D: TRBD1
J: TRBJ1-2
length: 16
CDR3: CASSLARGQGGYGYTF
DNA: TGTGCCAGCAGCTTAGCGCGAGGACAGGGAGGGTATGGCTACACCTTC

V: TRBV29-1
size: few
D: TRBD1
J: TRBJ2-7
length: 17
CDR3: CSVVGTGGIRGSYEQYF
DNA: TGCAGCGTTGTAGGTACAGGGGGGATCCGGGGATCCTACGAGCAGTACTTC

V: TRBV12-3/TRBV12-4
size: few
D: .
J: TRBJ2-1
length: 13
CDR3: CASSLALDGEQFF
DNA: TGTGCCAGCAGTTTAGCACTGGACGGAGAGCAGTTCTTC

V: TRBV5-4
size: .
D: .
J: TRBJ1-2
length: 15
CDR3: CASSLDAARGAGYTF
DNA: TGTGCCAGCAGCTTGGATGCCGCCAGGGGAGCTGGCTACACCTTC

V: TRBV5-4
size: few
D: .
J: TRBJ1-6
length: 15
CDR3: CASSLKSLYNSPLHF
DNA: TGTGCCAGCAGCTTGAAGAGCCTCTATAATTCACCCCTCCACTTT

V: TRBV4-2
size: few
D: TRBD1
J: TRBJ1-2
length: 18
CDR3: CASSHPIYKGQINYGYTF
DNA: TGTGCCAGCAGCCACCCGATTTACAAGGGACAGATTAACTATGGCTACACCTTC

V: TRBV5-4
size: .
D: TRBD1
J: TRBJ2-2
length: 15
CDR3: CASSDGTARTGELFF
DNA: TGTGCCAGCAGCGACGGGACAGCTCGCACCGGGGAGCTGTTTTTT

V: TRBV5-1
size: many
D: .
J: TRBJ1-1
length: 15
CDR3: CASSPLQGLNTEAFF
DNA: TGCGCCAGCAGCCCCTTACAGGGCCTGAACACTGAAGCTTTCTTT